The T cell receptor beta chain under discussion was sequenced for a study of graft-versus-host responses after intestinal transplantation. Background on the study: As for transplant type, recipients had multivisceral, liver-intestinal, or isolated intestinal grafts. Whole-study results and caveats: Recipient bone marrow held GvH clones, some seen earlier in ileum or blood.

Libraries were prepared by immunoSEQ multiplex PCR; TCRdb keeps only in-frame clonotypes and omits some of them. The sample has just under 50,000 clones, approximately 84% seen once. Turning to this clone: Antigen: not known.

Germline V gene lookup returns CDR1 LNHDA and CDR2 SQIVND (reference sequence). The CDR3 length is 14 residues. Trimming took off 9 bases at V and 3 bases at J, with 17 bases between the two ends. This receptor was identified in a human donor who was the organ donor for an intestinal transplant. The sample consisted of unstimulated CD4+ T cells sorted from spleen or lymph node cells, taken before transplant. The chain couples TRBV19 to TRBJ1-2; possible D gene TRBD1, 6 bases. The CDR3 spells CARLVLQGDYGYTF. CDR3 nucleotides: TGTGCCAGACTAGTCTTACAGGGAGACTATGGCTACACCTTC.